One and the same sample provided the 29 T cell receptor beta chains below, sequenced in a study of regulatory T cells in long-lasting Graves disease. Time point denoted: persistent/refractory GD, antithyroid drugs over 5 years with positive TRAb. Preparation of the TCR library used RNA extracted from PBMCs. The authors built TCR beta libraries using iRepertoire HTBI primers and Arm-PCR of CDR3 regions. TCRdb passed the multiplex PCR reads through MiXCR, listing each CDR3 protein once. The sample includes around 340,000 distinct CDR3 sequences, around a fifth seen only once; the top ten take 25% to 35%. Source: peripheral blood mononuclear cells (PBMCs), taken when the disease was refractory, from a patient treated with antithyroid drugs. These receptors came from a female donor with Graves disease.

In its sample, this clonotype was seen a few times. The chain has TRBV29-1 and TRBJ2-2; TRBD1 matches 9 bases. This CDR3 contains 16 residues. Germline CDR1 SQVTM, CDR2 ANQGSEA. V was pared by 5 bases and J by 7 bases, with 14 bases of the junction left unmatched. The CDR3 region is CSVPAGTGRTSGELFF. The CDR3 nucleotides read TGCAGCGTTCCCGCCGGGACAGGGAGGACCAGCGGGGAGCTGTTTTTT.

The CDR3: CASSQYPSLLDRGIGYTF. The CDR3 DNA is TGCGCCAGCAGCCAGTACCCTTCTTTACTCGACAGGGGAATTGGCTACACCTTC. The V call is TRBV4-3, the J call TRBJ1-2, with 8 bases lining up with TRBD1. CDR3 size: 18 residues. With V trimmed by 3 bases and J by 7 bases, 19 bases remained unmatched. CDR1 and CDR2 (germline): LGHNA, YSLEER.

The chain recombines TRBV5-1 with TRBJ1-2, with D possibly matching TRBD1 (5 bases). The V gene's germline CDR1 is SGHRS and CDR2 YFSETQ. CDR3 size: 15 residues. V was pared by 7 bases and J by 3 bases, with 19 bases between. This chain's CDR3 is CASEISGTGYYGYTF. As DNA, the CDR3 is TGCGCCAGCGAGATTTCCGGGACCGGATACTATGGCTACACCTTC. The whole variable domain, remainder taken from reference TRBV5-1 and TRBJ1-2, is KAGVTQTPRYLIKTRGQQVTLSCSPISGHRSVSWYQQTPGQGLQFLFEYFSETQRNKGNFPGRFSGRQFSNSRSEMNVSTLELGDSALYLCASEISGTGYYGYTFGSGTRLTVV.

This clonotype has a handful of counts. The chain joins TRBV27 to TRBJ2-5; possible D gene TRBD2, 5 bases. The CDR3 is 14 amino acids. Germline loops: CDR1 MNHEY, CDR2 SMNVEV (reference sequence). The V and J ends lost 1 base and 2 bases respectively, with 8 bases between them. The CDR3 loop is CASSLFRDQETQYF. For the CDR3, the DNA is TGTGCCAGCAGTTTATTCCGGGATCAAGAGACCCAGTACTTC.

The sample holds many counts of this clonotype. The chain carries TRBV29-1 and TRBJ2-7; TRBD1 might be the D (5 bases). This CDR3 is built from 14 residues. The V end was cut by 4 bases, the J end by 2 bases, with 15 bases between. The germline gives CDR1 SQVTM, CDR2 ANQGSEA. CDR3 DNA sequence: TGCAGCGTTGGGGAACCGGACACTACCTACGAGCAGTACTTC. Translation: CSVGEPDTTYEQYF.

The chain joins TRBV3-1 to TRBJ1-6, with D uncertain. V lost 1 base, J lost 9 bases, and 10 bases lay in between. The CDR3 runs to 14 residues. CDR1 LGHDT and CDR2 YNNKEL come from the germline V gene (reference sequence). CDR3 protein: CASSQAPFGSPLHF. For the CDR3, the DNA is TGTGCCAGCAGCCAAGCTCCCTTTGGTTCACCCCTCCACTTT. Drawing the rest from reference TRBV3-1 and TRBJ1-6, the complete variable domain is DTAVSQTPKYLVTQMGNDKSIKCEQNLGHDTMYWYKQDSKKFLKIMFSYNNKELIINETVPNRFSPKSPDKAHLNLHINSLELGDSAVYFCASSQAPFGSPLHFGNGTRLTVT.

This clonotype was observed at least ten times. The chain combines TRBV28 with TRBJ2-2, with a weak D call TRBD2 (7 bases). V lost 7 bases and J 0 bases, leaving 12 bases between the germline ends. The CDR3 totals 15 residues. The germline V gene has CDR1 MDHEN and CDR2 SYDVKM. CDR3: CASKGGGANTGELFF. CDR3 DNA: TGTGCCAGCAAGGGGGGGGGCGCGAACACCGGGGAGCTGTTTTTT.

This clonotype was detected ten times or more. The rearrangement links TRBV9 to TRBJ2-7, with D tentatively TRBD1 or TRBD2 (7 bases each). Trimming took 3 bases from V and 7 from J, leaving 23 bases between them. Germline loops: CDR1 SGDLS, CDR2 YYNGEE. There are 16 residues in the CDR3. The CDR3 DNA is TGTGCCAGCAGCGCCCGCTGGAGGGAGGGGGCTGAGGAGCAGTACTTC. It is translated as CASSARWREGAEEQYF. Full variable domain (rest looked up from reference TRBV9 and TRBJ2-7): DSGVTQTPKHLITATGQRVTLRCSPRSGDLSVYWYQQSLDQGLQFLIQYYNGEERAKGNILERFSAQQFPDLHSELNLSSLELGDSALYFCASSARWREGAEEQYFGPGTRLTVT.

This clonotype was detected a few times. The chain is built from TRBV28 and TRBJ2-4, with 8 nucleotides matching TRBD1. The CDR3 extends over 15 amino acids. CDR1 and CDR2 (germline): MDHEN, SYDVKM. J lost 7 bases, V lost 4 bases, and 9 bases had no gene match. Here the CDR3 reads CASSSRVQGANIQYF. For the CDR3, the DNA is TGTGCCAGCAGTTCCCGGGTGCAGGGGGCGAACATTCAGTACTTC.

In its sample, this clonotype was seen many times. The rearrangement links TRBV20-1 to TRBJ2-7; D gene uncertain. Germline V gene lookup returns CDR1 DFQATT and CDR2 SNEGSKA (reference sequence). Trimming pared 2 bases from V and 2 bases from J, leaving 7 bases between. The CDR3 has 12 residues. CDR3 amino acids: CSARWRTYEQYF. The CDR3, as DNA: TGCAGTGCTAGATGGCGCACCTACGAGCAGTACTTC.

CDR3 sequence: CASSPRTGGTEQYF. In nucleotides, the CDR3 is TGTGCCAGTAGTCCGCGGACAGGGGGGACCGAGCAGTACTTC. The chain employs TRBV19 and TRBJ2-7; 10 nucleotides agree with TRBD1. CDR3 length: 14 amino acids. The germline V gene has CDR1 LNHDA and CDR2 SQIVND (reference sequence). V shed 5 bases, J shed 6 bases, and the junction held 7 bases outside the gene matches.

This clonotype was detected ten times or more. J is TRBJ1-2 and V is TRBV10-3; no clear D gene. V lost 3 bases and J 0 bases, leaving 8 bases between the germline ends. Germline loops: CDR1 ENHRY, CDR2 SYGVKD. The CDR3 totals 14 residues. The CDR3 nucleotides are TGTGCCATCAGTGATCTAGTATCTAACTATGGCTACACCTTC. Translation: CAISDLVSNYGYTF.

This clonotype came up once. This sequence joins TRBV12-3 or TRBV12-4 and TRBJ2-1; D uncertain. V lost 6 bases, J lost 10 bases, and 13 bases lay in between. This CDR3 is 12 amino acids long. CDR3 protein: CASRSFAEEQFF. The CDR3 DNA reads TGTGCCAGCAGGTCCTTTGCGGAGGAGCAGTTCTTC.

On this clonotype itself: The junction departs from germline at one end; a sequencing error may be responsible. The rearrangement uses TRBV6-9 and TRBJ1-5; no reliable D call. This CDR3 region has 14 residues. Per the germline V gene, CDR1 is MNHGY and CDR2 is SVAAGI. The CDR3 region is CAGSYSSGKQPQHF. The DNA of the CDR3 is TGTGCCGGCAGTTACTCATCCGGGAAACAGCCCCAGCATTTT.

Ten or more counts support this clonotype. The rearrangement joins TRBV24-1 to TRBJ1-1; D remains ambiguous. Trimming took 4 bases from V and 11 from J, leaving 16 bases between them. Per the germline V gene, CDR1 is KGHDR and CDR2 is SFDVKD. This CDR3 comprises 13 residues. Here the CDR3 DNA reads TGTGCCACCAGTGACCCGGGCCGGGGAGTGGCTTTCTTT. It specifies CATSDPGRGVAFF.

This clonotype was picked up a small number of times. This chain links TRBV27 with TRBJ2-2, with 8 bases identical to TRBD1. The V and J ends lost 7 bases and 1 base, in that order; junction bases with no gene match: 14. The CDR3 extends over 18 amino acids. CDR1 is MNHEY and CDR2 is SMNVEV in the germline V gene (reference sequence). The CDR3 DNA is TGTGCCAGCACCCACCTTTCCGGGACAGGTCAGAACACCGGGGAGCTGTTTTTT. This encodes CASTHLSGTGQNTGELFF.

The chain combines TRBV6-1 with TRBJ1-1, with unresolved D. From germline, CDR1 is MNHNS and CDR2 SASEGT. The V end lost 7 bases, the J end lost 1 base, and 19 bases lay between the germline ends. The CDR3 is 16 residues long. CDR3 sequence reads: CASTQGQVGSNTEAFF. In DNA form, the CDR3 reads TGTGCCAGCACCCAAGGGCAGGTCGGGTCGAACACTGAAGCTTTCTTT.

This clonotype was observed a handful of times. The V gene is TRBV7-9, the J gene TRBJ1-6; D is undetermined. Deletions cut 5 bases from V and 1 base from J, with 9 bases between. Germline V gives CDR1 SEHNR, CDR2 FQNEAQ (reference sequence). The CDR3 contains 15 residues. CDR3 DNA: TGTGCCAGCAGCGGAAACGGGTCCTATAATTCACCCCTCCACTTT. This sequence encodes CASSGNGSYNSPLHF. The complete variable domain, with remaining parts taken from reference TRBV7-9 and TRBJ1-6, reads DTGVSQNPRHKITKRGQNVTFRCDPISEHNRLYWYRQTLGQGPEFLTYFQNEAQLEKSRLLSDRFSAERPKGSFSTLEIQRTEQGDSAMYLCASSGNGSYNSPLHFGNGTRLTVT.

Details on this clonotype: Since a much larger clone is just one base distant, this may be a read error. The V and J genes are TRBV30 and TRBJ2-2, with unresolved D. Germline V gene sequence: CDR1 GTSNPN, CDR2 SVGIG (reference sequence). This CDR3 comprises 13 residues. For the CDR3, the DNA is TGTGCCTGGGGTGTAGGGCTGGGCGGGGAGCTGTTTTTT. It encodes CAWGVGLGGELFF. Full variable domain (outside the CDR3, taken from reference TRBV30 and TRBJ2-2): SQTIHQWPATLVQPVGSPLSLECTVEGTSNPNLYWYRQAAGRGLQLLFYSVGIGQISSEVPQNLSASRPQDRQFILSSKKLLLSDSGFYLCAWGVGLGGELFFGEGSRLTVL.

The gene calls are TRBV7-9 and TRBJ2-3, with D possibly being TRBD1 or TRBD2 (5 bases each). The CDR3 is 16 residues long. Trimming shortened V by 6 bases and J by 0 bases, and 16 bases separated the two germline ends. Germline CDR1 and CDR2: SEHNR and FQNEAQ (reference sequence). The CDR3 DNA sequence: TGTGCCAGCAGATCTCGGGGCTCACCAAGCACAGATACGCAGTATTTT. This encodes CASRSRGSPSTDTQYF.

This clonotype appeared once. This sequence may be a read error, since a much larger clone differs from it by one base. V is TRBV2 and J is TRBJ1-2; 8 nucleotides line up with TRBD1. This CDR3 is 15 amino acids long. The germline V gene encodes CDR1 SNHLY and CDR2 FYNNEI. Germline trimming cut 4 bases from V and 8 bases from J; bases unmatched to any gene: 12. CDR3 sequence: CASSGGGQGLSGYTF. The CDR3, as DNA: TGTGCCAGCAGTGGAGGTGGACAGGGCTTAAGCGGCTACACCTTC.

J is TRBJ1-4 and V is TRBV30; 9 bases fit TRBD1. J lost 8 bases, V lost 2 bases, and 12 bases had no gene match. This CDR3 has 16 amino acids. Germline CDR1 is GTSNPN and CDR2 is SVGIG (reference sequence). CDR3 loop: CAWSRALTGGREKLFF. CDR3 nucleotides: TGTGCCTGGAGTCGTGCGCTAACAGGGGGCCGGGAAAAACTGTTTTTT.

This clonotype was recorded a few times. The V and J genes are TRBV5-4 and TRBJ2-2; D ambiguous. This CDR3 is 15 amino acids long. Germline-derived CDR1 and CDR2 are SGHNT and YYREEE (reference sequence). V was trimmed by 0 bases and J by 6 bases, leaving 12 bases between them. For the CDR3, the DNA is TGTGCCAGCAGCTTGGCCGGGCTAAGGGCCGGGGAGCTGTTTTTT. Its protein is CASSLAGLRAGELFF.

The CDR3 DNA follows: TGTGCCAGTCAACTAGGTTCAGCCGGGGAGCTGTTTTTT. Protein: CASQLGSAGELFF. The chain uses TRBV5-4 and TRBJ2-2, with a tentative D call TRBD2 (5 bases). The CDR3 contains 13 residues. Germline CDR1 SGHNT, CDR2 YYREEE (reference sequence). V was trimmed by 8 bases and J by 6 bases, leaving 14 bases between them.

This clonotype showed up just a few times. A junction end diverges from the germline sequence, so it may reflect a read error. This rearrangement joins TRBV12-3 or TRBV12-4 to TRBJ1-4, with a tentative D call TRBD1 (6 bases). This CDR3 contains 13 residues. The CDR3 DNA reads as TGTGCCAGCAGTCGGACAGTTGATGAAAGACTGTTTTTT. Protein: CASSRTVDERLFF.

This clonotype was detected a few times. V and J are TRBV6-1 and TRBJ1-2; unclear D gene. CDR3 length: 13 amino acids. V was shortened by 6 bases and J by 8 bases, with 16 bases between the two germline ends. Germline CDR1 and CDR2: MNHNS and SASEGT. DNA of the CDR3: TGTGCCAGCAGAAGGAGTGGAGCGATGGGCTACACCTTC. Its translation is CASRRSGAMGYTF.

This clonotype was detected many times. The CDR3 protein is CARLTGVPPYEQYF. CDR3 coding DNA: TGTGCCAGGTTAACGGGGGTTCCTCCCTACGAGCAGTACTTC. J is TRBJ2-7 and V is TRBV2; possible D gene TRBD2, 6 bases. Germline V gene lookup returns CDR1 SNHLY and CDR2 FYNNEI. The CDR3 has 14 amino acids. V was shortened by 9 bases and J by 2 bases, with 17 bases between the two germline ends.

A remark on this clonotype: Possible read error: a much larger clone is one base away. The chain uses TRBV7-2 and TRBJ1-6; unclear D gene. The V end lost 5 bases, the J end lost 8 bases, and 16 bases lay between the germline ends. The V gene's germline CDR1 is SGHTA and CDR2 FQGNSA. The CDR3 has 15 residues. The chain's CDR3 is CASSLGVSIDSPLHF. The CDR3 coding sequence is TGTGCCAGCAGCCTCGGGGTTTCTATTGATTCACCCCTCCACTTT.

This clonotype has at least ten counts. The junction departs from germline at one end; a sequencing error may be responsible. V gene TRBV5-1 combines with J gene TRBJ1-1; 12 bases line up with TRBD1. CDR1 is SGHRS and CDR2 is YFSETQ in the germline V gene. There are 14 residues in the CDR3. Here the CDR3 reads CASSWGQGATEAFF. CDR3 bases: TGTGCCAGCAGCTGGGGACAGGGGGCAACTGAAGCTTTCTTT.